This T cell receptor beta chain stems from a study of blood T cells in healthy people across ages. Staff drew approximately 9.7 milliliters of peripheral blood from each donor. Samples each had at least 5 micrograms of total RNA extracted. Germline CDR1 and CDR2: SGHTA and FQGNSA. The CDR3 covers 17 residues. V shed 5 bases, J shed 2 bases, and the junction held 10 bases outside the gene matches. A second PCR, run for about 7 to 11 cycles, used a sample-barcoded 5' primer plus a J-beta primer mix. The template-switch adaptor was a 5' adaptor with 12 random nucleotides. It tagged each cDNA molecule. TCRdb reprocessed the 5' RACE reads via MiXCR and lists one record per CDR3 protein. Altogether roughly 650,000 distinct CDR3 sequences are present, around 32% being singletons, with the ten largest covering 15%.

This clonotype was obtained from a woman at least 80 years old in good health. The material sequenced was blood. This sequence joins TRBV7-2 and TRBJ1-5; 9 bases map to TRBD1. The CDR3, as DNA: TGTGCCAGCAGCGCGGGACAGGGCGGTTGGGGCAATCAGCCCCAGCATTTT. Protein sequence: CASSAGQGGWGNQPQHF.